A single sample is the source of the 9 T cell receptor beta chains below, sequenced in a study of cytomegalovirus exposure and HLA in healthy donors. 60 Vbeta and 13 Jbeta primers were used in PCR. This table comes from immunoSEQ multiplex PCR, and its TCRdb copy is limited to in-frame clones, with some not included. The sample has 120,000 to 150,000 clones, around 72% seen once; the top ten hold roughly 2.1%. Sequenced input: PBMCs. These receptors were collected from a man aged 35 to 55 in good health and CMV-seronegative.

This chain joins TRBV18 and TRBJ2-1; possible D gene TRBD2, 7 bases. Per the germline V gene, CDR1 is KGHSH and CDR2 is LQKENI. CDR3 length: 17 amino acids. Between the trimmed V and J ends, which lost 0 bases and 8 bases, there was a span of 20 bases. In DNA, the CDR3 is TGTGCCAGCTCACCACCGGTAGGGGGAGGGCCTGTGGATGAGCAGTTCTTC. Translating gives CASSPPVGGGPVDEQFF. Full variable domain (outside the CDR3, taken from reference TRBV18 and TRBJ2-1): NAGVMQNPRHLVRRRGQEARLRCSPMKGHSHVYWYRQLPEEGLKFMVYLQKENIIDESGMPKERFSAEFPKEGPSILRIQQVVRGDSAAYFCASSPPVGGGPVDEQFFGPGTRLTVL.

This clone turned up a few times. This chain connects TRBV5-8 to TRBJ2-3, with 9 bases fitting TRBD2. J lost 2 bases, V lost 4 bases, and 8 bases had no gene match. CDR3 length equals 16 residues. Per the germline V gene, CDR1 is SGHTS and CDR2 is YDEGEE. CDR3 in amino acids: CASSRGTSLDTDTQYF. The CDR3 region has the DNA TGTGCCAGCAGCCGAGGGACTAGCCTAGACACAGATACGCAGTATTTT.

This clone was detected only once. The J gene is TRBJ2-7, the V gene TRBV13; TRBD2 aligns across 8 bases. The CDR3 totals 13 residues. The junction had 5 bases not matched to a gene; V was cut back by 8 bases and J by 2 bases. Per the germline V gene, CDR1 is PRHDT and CDR2 is FYEKMQ (reference sequence). CDR3 sequence: CASGSGTPYEQYF. CDR3 bases: TGTGCCAGCGGTAGCGGGACGCCCTACGAGCAGTACTTC.

This clone has only a few counts. The chain combines TRBV10-3 with TRBJ2-7; the match to TRBD1 covers 8 bases. CDR1 is ENHRY and CDR2 is SYGVKD in the germline V gene. The trim removed 8 bases at V and 0 bases at J, leaving 18 bases unmatched. The CDR3 sequence is 18 residues long. The CDR3 sequence is CAIDDERGTGVFSYEQYF. Here the CDR3 DNA reads TGTGCCATCGACGACGAACGGGGGACAGGTGTTTTCTCCTACGAGCAGTACTTC.

Written as DNA, the CDR3 is TGTGCCAGCAGCTTAGTGTTAGCGGGAGGGCTGGTTTACGAGCAGTACTTC. It translates to CASSLVLAGGLVYEQYF. J is TRBJ2-7 and V is TRBV11-3; the match to TRBD2 covers 11 bases. The CDR3 totals 17 residues. Losses at the gene ends were 1 base for V and 4 bases for J; bases not matched to a gene: 9. Germline assignment: CDR1 SGHNT and CDR2 YENEEA.

This chain joins TRBV28 and TRBJ2-1, with D unresolved. CDR1 and CDR2 from the germline V gene are MDHEN and SYDVKM. The V end lost 3 bases, the J end lost 2 bases, and 5 bases lay between the germline ends. The CDR3 spans 13 residues. In nucleotides, the CDR3 is TGTGCCAGCAGTTTCCTCCCCTACAATGAGCAGTTCTTC. It codes for CASSFLPYNEQFF.

The CDR3 coding sequence is TGTGCCAGCAGTGAATTGGGGCAGAATCAGCCCCAGCATTTT. Encoded protein: CASSELGQNQPQHF. The V call is TRBV2, the J call TRBJ1-5; possible D gene TRBD1, 5 bases. This CDR3 contains 14 residues. Germline assignment: CDR1 SNHLY and CDR2 FYNNEI. V was pared by 2 bases and J by 4 bases, with 9 bases between.

The chain carries TRBV7-6 and TRBJ2-1; TRBD2 matches at 8 bases. The CDR3 totals 14 residues. Losses at the gene ends were 6 bases for V and 6 bases for J; bases not matched to a gene: 7. Looked up from germline, CDR1 is SGHVS and CDR2 is FNYEAQ. The CDR3 spells CASSRAGVPNEQFF. The CDR3 DNA reads TGTGCCAGCAGTCGAGCGGGAGTCCCCAATGAGCAGTTCTTC.

The chain employs TRBV5-4 and TRBJ1-4; no definite D call. CDR3 size: 18 residues. V dropped 4 bases and J dropped 2 bases, with 21 bases sitting between them. The germline V gene has CDR1 SGHNT and CDR2 YYREEE (reference sequence). CDR3 nucleotide sequence: TGTGCCAGCAGCCAGCTCCGGGGTTGGGGTGTGACTAATGAAAAACTGTTTTTT. Amino acids: CASSQLRGWGVTNEKLFF.